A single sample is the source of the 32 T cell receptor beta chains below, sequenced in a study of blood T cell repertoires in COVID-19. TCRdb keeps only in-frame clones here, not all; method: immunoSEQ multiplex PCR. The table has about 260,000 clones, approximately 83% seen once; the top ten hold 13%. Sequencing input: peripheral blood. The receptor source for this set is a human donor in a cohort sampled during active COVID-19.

The DNA for the CDR3 is TGTGCCAGCAGCCGACGAGGCCTAGCGGGGGGGAGCTCCTACAATGAGCAGTTCTTC. This gives the protein CASSRRGLAGGSSYNEQFF. The V and J genes are TRBV28 and TRBJ2-1; TRBD2 matches 12 bases. Germline CDR1 is MDHEN and CDR2 is SYDVKM. This CDR3 contains 19 residues. Unmatched junction bases numbered 12, after V lost 6 bases and J lost 0 bases.

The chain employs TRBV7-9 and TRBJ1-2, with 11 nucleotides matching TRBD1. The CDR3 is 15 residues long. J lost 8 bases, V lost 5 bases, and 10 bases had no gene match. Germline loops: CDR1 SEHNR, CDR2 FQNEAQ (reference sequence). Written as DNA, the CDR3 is TGTGCCAGCAGCCGTCCGGGACAGGGGGTTGAAGGCTACACCTTC. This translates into CASSRPGQGVEGYTF.

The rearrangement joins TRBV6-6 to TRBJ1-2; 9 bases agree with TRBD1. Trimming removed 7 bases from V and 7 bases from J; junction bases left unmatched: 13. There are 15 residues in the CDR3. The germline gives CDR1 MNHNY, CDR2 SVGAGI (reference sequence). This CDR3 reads CASTSLGQGKGGYTF. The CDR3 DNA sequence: TGTGCCAGCACCTCCCTCGGACAGGGGAAAGGTGGCTACACCTTC.

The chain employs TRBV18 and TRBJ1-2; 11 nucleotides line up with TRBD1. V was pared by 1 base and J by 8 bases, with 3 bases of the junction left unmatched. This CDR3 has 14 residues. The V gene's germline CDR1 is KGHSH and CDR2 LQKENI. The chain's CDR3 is CASSPRTGGRGYTF. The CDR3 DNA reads TGTGCCAGCTCACCACGGACAGGGGGCCGGGGCTACACCTTC.

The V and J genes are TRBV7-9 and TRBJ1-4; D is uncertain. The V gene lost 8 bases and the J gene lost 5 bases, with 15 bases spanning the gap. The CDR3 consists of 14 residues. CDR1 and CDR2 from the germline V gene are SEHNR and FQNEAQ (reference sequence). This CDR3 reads CASSLREVNEKLFF. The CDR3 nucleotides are TGTGCCAGCTCCCTCCGGGAGGTGAATGAAAAACTGTTTTTT.

The CDR3 DNA sequence: TGTGCCAGCTCACCGACGGGGGATACGCAGTATTTT. This sequence encodes CASSPTGDTQYF. The chain uses TRBV18 and TRBJ2-3; a weak D match, TRBD2 (5 bases). The V gene lost 3 bases and the J gene lost 6 bases, with 7 bases spanning the gap. There are 12 residues in the CDR3. Germline V gives CDR1 KGHSH, CDR2 LQKENI.

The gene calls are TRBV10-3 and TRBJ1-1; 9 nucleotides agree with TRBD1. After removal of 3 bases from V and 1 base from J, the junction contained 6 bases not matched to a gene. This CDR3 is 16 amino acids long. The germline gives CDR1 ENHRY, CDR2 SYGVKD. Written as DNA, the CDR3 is TGTGCCATCAGTGACCCGGACAGGGGCCAGAACACTGAAGCTTTCTTT. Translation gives CAISDPDRGQNTEAFF.

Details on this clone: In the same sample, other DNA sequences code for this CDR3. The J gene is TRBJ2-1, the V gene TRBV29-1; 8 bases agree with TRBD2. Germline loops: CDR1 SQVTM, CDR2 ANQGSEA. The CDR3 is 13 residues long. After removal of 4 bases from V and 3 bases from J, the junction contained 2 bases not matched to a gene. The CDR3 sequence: CSVGLAGYNEQFF. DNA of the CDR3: TGCAGCGTTGGCCTAGCGGGCTACAATGAGCAGTTCTTC.

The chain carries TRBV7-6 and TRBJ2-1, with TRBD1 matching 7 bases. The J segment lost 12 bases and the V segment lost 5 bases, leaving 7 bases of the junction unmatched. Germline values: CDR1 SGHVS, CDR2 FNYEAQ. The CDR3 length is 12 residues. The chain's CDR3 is CASSHPTGWQFF. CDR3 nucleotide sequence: TGTGCCAGCAGCCACCCGACAGGGTGGCAGTTCTTC.

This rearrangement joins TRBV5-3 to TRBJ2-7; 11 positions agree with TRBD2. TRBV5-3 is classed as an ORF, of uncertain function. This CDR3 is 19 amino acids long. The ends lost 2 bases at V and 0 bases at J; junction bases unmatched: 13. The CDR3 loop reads CARSFDGTSGTGYSYEQYF. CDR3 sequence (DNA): TGTGCCAGAAGCTTTGATGGGACTAGCGGTACCGGATACTCCTACGAGCAGTACTTC.

The CDR3 DNA reads TGTGCCAGCAGCTTAGCTAGCGTGACGAGCTCCTACGAGCAGTACTTC. This sequence encodes CASSLASVTSSYEQYF. The chain has TRBV7-2 and TRBJ2-7; weak D call: TRBD2 (5 bases). Germline values: CDR1 SGHTA, CDR2 FQGNSA. The CDR3 runs to 16 residues. Trimming took off 0 bases at V and 0 bases at J, with 12 bases between the two ends.

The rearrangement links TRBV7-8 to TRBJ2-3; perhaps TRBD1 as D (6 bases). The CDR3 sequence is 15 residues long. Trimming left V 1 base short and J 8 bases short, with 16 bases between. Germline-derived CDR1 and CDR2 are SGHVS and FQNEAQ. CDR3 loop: CASSLVKAGAGTQYF. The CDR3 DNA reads TGTGCCAGCAGCTTAGTAAAGGCAGGGGCGGGTACGCAGTATTTT.

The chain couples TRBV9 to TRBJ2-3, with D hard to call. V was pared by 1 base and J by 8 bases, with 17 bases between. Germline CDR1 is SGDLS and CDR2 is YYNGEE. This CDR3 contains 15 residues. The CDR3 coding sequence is TGTGCCAGCAGCGTACAGGAAAACGGCCTCGGTACGCAGTATTTT. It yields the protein CASSVQENGLGTQYF.

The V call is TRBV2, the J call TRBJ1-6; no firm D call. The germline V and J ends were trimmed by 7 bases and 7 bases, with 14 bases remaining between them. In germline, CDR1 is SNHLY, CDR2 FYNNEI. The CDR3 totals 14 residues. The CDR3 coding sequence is TGTGCCAGCAAATTGGGCAGCAGAAATTCACCCCTCCACTTT. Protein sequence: CASKLGSRNSPLHF.

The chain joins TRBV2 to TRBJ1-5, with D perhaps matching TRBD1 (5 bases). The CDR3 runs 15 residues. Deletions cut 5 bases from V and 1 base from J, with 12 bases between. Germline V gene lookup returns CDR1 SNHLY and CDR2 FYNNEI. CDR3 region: CASSPGHRSNQPQHF. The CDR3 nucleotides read TGTGCCAGCAGTCCCGGGCACAGGAGCAATCAGCCCCAGCATTTT.

CDR3 loop: CASLRDRGNSPLHF. CDR3 in DNA: TGTGCCAGCCTCCGGGACAGGGGTAATTCACCCCTCCACTTT. The chain is built from TRBV6-5 and TRBJ1-6, with 10 bases aligning to TRBD1. CDR3 length equals 14 residues. In germline, CDR1 is MNHEY, CDR2 SVGAGI. Trimming took 8 bases from V and 6 from J; bases not matched to a gene: 4.

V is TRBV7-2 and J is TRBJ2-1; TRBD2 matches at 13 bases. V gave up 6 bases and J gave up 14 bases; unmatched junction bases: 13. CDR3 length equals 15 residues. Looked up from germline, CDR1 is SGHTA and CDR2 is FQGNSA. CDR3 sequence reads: CASSFTGTSGNSEFF. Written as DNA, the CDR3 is TGTGCCAGCAGTTTCACCGGGACTAGCGGGAACTCTGAGTTCTTC. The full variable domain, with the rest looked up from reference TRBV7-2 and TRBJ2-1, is GAGVSQSPSNKVTEKGKDVELRCDPISGHTALYWYRQSLGQGLEFLIYFQGNSAPDKSGLPSDRFSAERTGGSVSTLTIQRTQQEDSAVYLCASSFTGTSGNSEFFGPGTRLTVL.

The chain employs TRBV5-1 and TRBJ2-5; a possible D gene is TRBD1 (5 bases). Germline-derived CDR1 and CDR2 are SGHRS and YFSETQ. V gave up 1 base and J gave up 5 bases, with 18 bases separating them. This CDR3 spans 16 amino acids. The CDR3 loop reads CASSLTLAGLTETQYF. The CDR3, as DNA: TGCGCCAGCAGCTTGACTTTGGCAGGGTTGACGGAGACCCAGTACTTC.

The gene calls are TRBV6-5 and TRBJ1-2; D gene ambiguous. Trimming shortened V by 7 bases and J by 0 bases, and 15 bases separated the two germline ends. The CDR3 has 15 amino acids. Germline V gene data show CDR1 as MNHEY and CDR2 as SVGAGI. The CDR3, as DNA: TGTGCCAGCAAGGCAGACTACATGCCTAACTATGGCTACACCTTC. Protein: CASKADYMPNYGYTF.

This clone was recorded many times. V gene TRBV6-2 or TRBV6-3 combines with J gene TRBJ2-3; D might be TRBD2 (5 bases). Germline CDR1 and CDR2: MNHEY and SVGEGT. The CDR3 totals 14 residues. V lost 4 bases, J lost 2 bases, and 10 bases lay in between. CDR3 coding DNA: TGTGCCAGCAGTTTTGGAGGCAACACAGATACGCAGTATTTT. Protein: CASSFGGNTDTQYF.

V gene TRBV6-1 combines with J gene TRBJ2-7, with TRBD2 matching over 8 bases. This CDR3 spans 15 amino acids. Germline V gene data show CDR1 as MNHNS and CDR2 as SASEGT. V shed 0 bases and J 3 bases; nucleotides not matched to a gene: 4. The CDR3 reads CASSEAREGYYEQYF. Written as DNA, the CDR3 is TGTGCCAGCAGTGAAGCCCGGGAGGGGTACTACGAGCAGTACTTC.

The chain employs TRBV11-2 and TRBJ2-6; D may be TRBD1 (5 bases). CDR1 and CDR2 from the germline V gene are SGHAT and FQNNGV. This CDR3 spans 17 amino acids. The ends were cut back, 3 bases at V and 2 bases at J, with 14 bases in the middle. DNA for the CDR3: TGTGCCAGCAGCTTCCTCACTGGACACCCTGGGGCCAACGTCCTGACTTTC. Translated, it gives CASSFLTGHPGANVLTF.

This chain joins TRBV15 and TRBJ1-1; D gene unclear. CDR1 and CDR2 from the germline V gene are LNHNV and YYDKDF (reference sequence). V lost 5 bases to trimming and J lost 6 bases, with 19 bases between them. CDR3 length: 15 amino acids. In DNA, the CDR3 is TGTGCCACCAGCTCTCCCGCGGGGTCGGTCGCTGAAGCTTTCTTT. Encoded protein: CATSSPAGSVAEAFF. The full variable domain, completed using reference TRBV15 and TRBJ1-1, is DAMVIQNPRYQVTQFGKPVTLSCSQTLNHNVMYWYQQKSSQAPKLLFHYYDKDFNNEADTPDNFQSRRPNTSFCFLDIRSPGLGDTAMYLCATSSPAGSVAEAFFGQGTRLTVV.

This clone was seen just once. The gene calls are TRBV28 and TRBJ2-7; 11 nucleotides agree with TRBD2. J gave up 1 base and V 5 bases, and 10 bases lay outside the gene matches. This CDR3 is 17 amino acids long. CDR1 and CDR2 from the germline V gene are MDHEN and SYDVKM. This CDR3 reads CASSLVAGGPWSYEQYF. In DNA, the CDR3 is TGTGCCAGCAGTCTCGTAGCGGGAGGGCCTTGGTCCTACGAGCAGTACTTC.

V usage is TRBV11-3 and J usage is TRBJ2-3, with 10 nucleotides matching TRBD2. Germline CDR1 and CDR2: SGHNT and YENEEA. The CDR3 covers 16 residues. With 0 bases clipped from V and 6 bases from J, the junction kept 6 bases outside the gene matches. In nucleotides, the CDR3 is TGTGCCAGCAGCTTAGAAGCGGGAGGGCCTGAGGATACGCAGTATTTT. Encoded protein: CASSLEAGGPEDTQYF.

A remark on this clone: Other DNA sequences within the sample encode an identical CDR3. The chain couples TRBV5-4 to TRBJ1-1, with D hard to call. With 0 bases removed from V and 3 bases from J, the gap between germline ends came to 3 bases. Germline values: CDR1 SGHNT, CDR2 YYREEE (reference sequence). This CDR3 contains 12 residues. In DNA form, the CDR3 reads TGTGCCAGCAGCTTGGCCGACACTGAAGCTTTCTTT. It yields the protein CASSLADTEAFF.

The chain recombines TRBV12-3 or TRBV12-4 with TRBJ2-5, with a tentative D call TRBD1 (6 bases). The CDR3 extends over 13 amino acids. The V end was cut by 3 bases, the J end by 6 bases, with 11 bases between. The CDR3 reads CASSFGGAKTQYF. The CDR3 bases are TGTGCCAGCAGTTTTGGGGGCGCAAAGACCCAGTACTTC.

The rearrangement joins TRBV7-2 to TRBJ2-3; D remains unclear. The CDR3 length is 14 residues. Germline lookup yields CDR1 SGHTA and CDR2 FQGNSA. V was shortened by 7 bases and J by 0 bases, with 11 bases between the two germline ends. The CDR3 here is CASTPITSTDTQYF. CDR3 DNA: TGTGCCAGCACCCCCATTACTAGCACAGATACGCAGTATTTT.

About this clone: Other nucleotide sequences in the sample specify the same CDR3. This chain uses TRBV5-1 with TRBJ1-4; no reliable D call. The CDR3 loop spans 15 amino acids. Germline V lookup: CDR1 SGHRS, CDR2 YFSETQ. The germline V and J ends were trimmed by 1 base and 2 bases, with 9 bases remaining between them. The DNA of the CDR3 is TGCGCCAGCAGCTTGAATTCCGGGACTAATGAAAAACTGTTTTTT. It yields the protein CASSLNSGTNEKLFF.

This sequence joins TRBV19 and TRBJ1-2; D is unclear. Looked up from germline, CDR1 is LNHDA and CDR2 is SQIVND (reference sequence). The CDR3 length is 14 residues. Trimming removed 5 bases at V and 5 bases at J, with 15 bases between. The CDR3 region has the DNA TGTGCCAGTAGTTCTTCACTGGGAGAATATGGCTACACCTTC. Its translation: CASSSSLGEYGYTF.

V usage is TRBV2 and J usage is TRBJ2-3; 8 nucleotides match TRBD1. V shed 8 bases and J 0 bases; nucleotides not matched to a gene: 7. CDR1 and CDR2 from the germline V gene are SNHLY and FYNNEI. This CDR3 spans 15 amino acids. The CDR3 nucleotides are TGTGCCAGCGGGGTTCAGGGGGCGAGCACAGATACGCAGTATTTT. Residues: CASGVQGASTDTQYF.

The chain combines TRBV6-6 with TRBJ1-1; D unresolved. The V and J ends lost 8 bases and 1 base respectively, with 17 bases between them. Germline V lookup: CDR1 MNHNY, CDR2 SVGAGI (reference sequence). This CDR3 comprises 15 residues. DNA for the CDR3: TGTGCCAGCCGTAAGCCGGTGACGGGGAACACTGAAGCTTTCTTT. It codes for CASRKPVTGNTEAFF.